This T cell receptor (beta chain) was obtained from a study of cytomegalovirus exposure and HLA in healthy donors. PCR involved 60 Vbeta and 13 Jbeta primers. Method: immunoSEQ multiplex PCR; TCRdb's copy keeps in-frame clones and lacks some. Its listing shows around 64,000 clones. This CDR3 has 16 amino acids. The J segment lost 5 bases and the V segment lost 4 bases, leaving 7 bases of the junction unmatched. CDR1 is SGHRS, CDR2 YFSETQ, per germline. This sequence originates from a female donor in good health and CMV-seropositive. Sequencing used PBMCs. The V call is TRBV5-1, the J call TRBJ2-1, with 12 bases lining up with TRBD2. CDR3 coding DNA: TGCGCCAGCAGCGCCCGACTAGCGGGAGACGACAATGAGCAGTTCTTC. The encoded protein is CASSARLAGDDNEQFF.